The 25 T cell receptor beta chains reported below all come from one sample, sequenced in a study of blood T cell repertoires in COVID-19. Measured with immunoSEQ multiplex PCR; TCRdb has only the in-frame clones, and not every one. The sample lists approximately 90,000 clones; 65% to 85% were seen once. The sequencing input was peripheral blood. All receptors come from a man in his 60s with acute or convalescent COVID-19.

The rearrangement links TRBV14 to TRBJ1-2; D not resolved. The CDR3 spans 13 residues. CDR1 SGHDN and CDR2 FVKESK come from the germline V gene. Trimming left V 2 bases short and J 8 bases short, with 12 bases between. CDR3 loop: CASSQSRQVGYTF. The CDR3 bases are TGTGCCAGCAGCCAATCCCGTCAGGTGGGCTACACCTTC.

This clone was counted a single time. This CDR3 is CSASGTSGRYYTDTQYF. CDR3 coding DNA: TGCAGTGCTAGTGGGACTAGCGGGAGGTATTACACAGATACGCAGTATTTT. The J gene is TRBJ2-3, the V gene TRBV20-1, with TRBD2 identical over 15 bases. Germline CDR1 and CDR2: DFQATT and SNEGSKA (reference sequence). The CDR3 loop spans 17 amino acids. Unmatched junction bases numbered 6, after V lost 3 bases and J lost 2 bases.

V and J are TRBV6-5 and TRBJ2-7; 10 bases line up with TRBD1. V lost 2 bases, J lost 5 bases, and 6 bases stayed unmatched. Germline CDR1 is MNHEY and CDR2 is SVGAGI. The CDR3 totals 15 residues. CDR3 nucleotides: TGTGCCAGCAGTTACCCAGATGGGACAGGGGACGAGCAGTACTTC. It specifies CASSYPDGTGDEQYF.

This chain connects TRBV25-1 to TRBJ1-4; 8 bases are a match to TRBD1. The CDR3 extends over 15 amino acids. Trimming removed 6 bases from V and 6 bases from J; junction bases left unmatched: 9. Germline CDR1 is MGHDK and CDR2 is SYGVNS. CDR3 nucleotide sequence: TGTGCCAGCAGCCCACCCGGGACAGGCTATGAAAAACTGTTTTTT. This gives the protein CASSPPGTGYEKLFF.

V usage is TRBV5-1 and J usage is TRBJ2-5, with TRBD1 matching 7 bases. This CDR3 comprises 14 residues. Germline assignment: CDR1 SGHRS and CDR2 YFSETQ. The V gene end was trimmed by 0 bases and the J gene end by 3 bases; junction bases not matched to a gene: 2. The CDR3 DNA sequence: TGCGCCAGCAGCTTGGGACAGGGTAAAGAGACCCAGTACTTC. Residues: CASSLGQGKETQYF.

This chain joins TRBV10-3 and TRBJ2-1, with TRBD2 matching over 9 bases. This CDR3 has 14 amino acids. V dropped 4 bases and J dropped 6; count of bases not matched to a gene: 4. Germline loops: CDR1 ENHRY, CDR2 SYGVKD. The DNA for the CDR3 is TGTGCCATCAGTGTTAGCGGGGGAGGCAATGAGCAGTTCTTC. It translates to CAISVSGGGNEQFF.

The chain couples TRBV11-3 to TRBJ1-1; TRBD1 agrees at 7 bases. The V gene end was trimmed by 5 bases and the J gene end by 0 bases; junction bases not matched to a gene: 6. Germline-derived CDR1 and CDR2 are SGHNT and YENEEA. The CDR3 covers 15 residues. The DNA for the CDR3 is TGTGCCAGCAGCCCCTCGGGACAGATGAACACTGAAGCTTTCTTT. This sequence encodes CASSPSGQMNTEAFF.

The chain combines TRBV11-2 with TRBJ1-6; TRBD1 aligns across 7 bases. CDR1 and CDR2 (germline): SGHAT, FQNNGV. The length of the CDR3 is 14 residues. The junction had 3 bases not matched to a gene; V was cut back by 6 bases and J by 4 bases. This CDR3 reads CASRGQPYNSPLHF. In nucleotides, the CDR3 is TGTGCCAGCAGGGGACAGCCTTATAATTCACCCCTCCACTTT.

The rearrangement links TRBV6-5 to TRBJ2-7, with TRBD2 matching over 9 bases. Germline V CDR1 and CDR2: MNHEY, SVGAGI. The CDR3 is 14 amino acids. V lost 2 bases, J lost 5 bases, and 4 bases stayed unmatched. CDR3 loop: CASSYTTSGHEQYF. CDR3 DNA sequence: TGTGCCAGCAGTTACACGACTAGCGGCCACGAGCAGTACTTC.

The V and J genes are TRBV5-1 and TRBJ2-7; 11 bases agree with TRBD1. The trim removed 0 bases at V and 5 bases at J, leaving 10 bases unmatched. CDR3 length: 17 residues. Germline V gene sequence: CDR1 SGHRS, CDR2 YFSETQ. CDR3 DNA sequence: TGCGCCAGCAGCTTGGCCCCGCCGGGACAGGGGGAGGACGAGCAGTACTTC. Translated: CASSLAPPGQGEDEQYF.

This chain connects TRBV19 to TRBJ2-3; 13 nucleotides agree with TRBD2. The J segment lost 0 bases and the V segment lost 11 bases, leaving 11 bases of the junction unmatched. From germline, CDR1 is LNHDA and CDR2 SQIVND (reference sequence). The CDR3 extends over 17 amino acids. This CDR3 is CAASRTSGGLSTDTQYF. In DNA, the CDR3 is TGTGCCGCGTCCCGGACTAGCGGGGGACTTAGCACAGATACGCAGTATTTT.

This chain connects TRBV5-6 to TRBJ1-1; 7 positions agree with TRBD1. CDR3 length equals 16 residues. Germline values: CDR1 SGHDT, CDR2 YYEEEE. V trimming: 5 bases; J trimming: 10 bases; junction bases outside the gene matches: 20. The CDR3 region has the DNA TGTGCCAGCAGTTTTTCCCCGACAGGGAGCCACCTCGGAGCTTTCTTT. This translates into CASSFSPTGSHLGAFF.

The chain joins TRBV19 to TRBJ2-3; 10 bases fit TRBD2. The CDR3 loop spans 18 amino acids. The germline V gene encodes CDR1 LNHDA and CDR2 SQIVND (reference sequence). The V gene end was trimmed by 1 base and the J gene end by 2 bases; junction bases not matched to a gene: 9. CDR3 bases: TGTGCCAGTAGTATAGGTAGTCTAGCGGGGGCCTCCACAGATACGCAGTATTTT. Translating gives CASSIGSLAGASTDTQYF.

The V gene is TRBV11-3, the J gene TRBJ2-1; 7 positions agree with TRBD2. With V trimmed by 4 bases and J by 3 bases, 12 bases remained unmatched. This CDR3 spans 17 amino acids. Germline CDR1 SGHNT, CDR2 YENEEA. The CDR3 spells CASSSNKAGRLYNEQFF. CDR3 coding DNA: TGTGCCAGCAGCTCCAATAAAGCGGGACGGCTCTACAATGAGCAGTTCTTC.

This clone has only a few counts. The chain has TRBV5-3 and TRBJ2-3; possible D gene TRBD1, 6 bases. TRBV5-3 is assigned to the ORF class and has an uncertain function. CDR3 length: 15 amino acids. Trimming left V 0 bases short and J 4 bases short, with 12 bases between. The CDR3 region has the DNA TGTGCCAGAAGCTTGGGAACGGGGACATCAGATACGCAGTATTTT. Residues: CARSLGTGTSDTQYF.

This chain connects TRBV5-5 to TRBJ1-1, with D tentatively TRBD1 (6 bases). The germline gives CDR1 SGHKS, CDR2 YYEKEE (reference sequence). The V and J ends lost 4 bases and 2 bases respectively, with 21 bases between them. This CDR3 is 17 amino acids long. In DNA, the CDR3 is TGTGCCAGCAGCCACTACAGGGTTGTCTCGGAAAACACTGAAGCTTTCTTT. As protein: CASSHYRVVSENTEAFF.

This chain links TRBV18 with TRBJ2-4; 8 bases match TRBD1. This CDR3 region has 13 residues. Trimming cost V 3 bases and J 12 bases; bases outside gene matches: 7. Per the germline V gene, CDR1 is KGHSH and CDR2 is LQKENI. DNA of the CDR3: TGTGCCAGCTCACCCCCTGGACAGGGAGATCAGTACTTC. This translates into CASSPPGQGDQYF.

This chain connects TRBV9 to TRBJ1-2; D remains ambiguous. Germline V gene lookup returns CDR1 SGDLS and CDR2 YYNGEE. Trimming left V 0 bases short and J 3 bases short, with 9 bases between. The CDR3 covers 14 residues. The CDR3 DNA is TGTGCCAGCAGCGTAGGGGCAGATGACTATGGCTACACCTTC. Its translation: CASSVGADDYGYTF.

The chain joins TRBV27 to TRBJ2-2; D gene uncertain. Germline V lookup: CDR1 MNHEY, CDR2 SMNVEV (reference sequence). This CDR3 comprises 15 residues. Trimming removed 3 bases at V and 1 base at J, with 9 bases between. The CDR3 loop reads CASSLGRMNTGELFF. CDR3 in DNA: TGTGCCAGCAGTTTGGGCAGGATGAACACCGGGGAGCTGTTTTTT.

CDR3 in amino acids: CASSLLRGPRDRDRTEAFF. CDR3 DNA sequence: TGTGCCAGCAGCTTATTACGGGGTCCCCGGGACAGGGATCGGACTGAAGCTTTCTTT. The chain couples TRBV7-2 to TRBJ1-1; 9 bases line up with TRBD1. The CDR3 is 19 residues long. The germline V gene has CDR1 SGHTA and CDR2 FQGNSA. V gave up 2 bases and J gave up 5 bases; unmatched junction bases: 18.

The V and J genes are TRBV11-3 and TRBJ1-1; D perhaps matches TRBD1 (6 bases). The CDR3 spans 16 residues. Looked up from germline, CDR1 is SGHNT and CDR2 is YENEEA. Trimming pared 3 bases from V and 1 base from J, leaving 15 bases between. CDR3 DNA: TGTGCCAGCAGCTTGGGGGCTTCCGAAACGAACACTGAAGCTTTCTTT. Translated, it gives CASSLGASETNTEAFF. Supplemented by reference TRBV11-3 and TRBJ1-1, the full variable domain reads EAGVVQSPRYKIIEKKQPVAFWCNPISGHNTLYWYLQNLGQGPELLIRYENEEAVDDSQLPKDRFSAERLKGVDSTLKIQPAELGDSAVYLCASSLGASETNTEAFFGQGTRLTVV.

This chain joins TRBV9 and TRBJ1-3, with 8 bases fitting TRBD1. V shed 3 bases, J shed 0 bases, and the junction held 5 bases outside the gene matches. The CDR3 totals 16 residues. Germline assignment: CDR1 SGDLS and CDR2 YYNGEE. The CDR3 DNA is TGTGCCAGCAGCGGGCAGGGGGCTAACTCTGGAAACACCATATATTTT. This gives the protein CASSGQGANSGNTIYF.

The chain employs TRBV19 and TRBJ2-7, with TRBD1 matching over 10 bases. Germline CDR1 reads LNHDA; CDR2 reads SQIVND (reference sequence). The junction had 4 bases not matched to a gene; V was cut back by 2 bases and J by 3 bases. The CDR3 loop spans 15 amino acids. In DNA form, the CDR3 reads TGTGCCAGTAGTATACCCCGGACAGGGGGCTACGAGCAGTACTTC. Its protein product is CASSIPRTGGYEQYF.

In nucleotides, the CDR3 is TGCGCCAGCAGCTTGGAGTTAGGATCGCGGACCGGGGAGCTGTTTTTT. Its translation: CASSLELGSRTGELFF. The rearrangement links TRBV5-1 to TRBJ2-2; D is undetermined. Trimming removed 0 bases from V and 5 bases from J, with 14 bases in between. Germline V gene data show CDR1 as SGHRS and CDR2 as YFSETQ. The CDR3 is 16 residues long.

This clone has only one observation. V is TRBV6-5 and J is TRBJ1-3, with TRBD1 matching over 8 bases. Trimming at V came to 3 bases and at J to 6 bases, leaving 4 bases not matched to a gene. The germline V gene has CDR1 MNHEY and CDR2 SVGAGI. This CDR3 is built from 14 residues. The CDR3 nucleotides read TGTGCCAGCAGTTATCGGGACAGGCTAAACACCATATATTTT. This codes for CASSYRDRLNTIYF.